This is a list of T cell receptor beta chains from one sample in a study of blood T cell repertoires in COVID-19. Profiling relied on immunoSEQ multiplex PCR, and the TCRdb table lists in-frame clones only, not all of them. The sample contains about 85,000 clones, more than 80% of which appear only once. Sequencing was carried out using peripheral blood. The receptor source for this set is a human donor in a cohort sampled during active COVID-19. Each CDR3 is given with its conserved first and last residue. The order of the fields is clone size, V gene, D gene, J gene, CDR3 protein, CDR3 DNA. D genes are given only for firm matches. Not every row has a clone size; where given, it reads once, few, many or a size class.

.	TRBV10-3	TRBD1	TRBJ2-7	CAISGGQGYEQYF	TGTGCCATCAGCGGGGGACAGGGCTACGAGCAGTACTTC
.	TRBV5-6	TRBD2	TRBJ2-1	CASSSLPGTRIGGDNEQFF	TGTGCCAGCAGCTCCCTCCCCGGGACTAGAATCGGGGGGGACAATGAGCAGTTCTTC
.	TRBV24-1	TRBD2	TRBJ2-5	CATSDSSGGRLETQYF	TGTGCCACCAGTGATTCCAGCGGGGGACGTCTCGAGACCCAGTACTTC
.	TRBV10-1	TRBD2	TRBJ2-5	CASRQGIEVAGGQETQYF	TGCGCCAGCAGACAGGGTATTGAGGTAGCGGGGGGCCAAGAGACCCAGTACTTC
few	TRBV14	.	TRBJ2-1	CASSQIGLALNEQFF	TGTGCCAGCAGCCAAATTGGGCTAGCTCTCAATGAGCAGTTCTTC
.	TRBV27	TRBD1	TRBJ2-1	CASSGTGLEQFF	TGTGCCAGCAGTGGGACAGGGTTAGAGCAGTTCTTC
.	TRBV5-1	.	TRBJ2-2	CASRAHLNTGELFF	TGCGCCAGCAGAGCCCATTTGAACACCGGGGAGCTGTTTTTT
few	TRBV12-3/TRBV12-4	.	TRBJ2-1	CASSLLGDEQFF	TGTGCCAGCAGTTTACTAGGAGATGAGCAGTTCTTC
.	TRBV4-1	TRBD1	TRBJ2-1	CASSQGLGDRGFNEQFF	TGCGCCAGCAGCCAAGGGTTAGGGGACAGGGGGTTCAATGAGCAGTTCTTC
.	TRBV19	.	TRBJ1-6	CASMRPGNSPLHF	TGTGCCAGTATGCGTCCAGGGAACTCACCCCTCCACTTT
.	TRBV27	.	TRBJ1-1	CASREYRYTEAFF	TGTGCCAGCAGAGAATACAGATACACTGAAGCTTTCTTT
.	TRBV5-1	.	TRBJ1-3	CASSRGDGRRNTIYF	TGCGCCAGCAGCCGGGGAGACGGACGGCGGAACACCATATATTTT
.	TRBV7-9	.	TRBJ1-1	CASSLTATMNTEAFF	TGTGCCAGCAGCTTGACTGCTACCATGAACACTGAAGCTTTCTTT
.	TRBV5-4	.	TRBJ2-7	CASSSTAYEQYF	TGTGCCAGCAGCTCCACAGCCTACGAGCAGTACTTC
.	TRBV2	TRBD1	TRBJ1-5	CASSGKGGDQPQHF	TGTGCCAGCAGTGGGAAAGGGGGCGATCAGCCCCAGCATTTT
once	TRBV2	TRBD2	TRBJ2-1	CASRTGTSGGGSYNEQFF	TGTGCCAGCAGAACAGGGACTAGCGGGGGGGGATCCTACAATGAGCAGTTCTTC
.	TRBV3-1/TRBV3-2	.	TRBJ1-1	CASSQAGQMNTEAFF	TGTGCCAGCAGCCAGGCCGGACAGATGAACACTGAAGCTTTCTTT
medium-sized	TRBV29-1	TRBD1	TRBJ1-5	CSVREGGSQPQHF	TGCAGCGTTAGGGAAGGGGGCAGTCAGCCCCAGCATTTT
.	TRBV4-1	TRBD1	TRBJ1-6	CASSQGQGRNSPLHF	TGCGCCAGCAGCCAGGGACAGGGTCGGAATTCACCCCTCCACTTT
.	TRBV9	.	TRBJ2-1	CASSPRTGGNEQFF	TGTGCCAGCAGCCCACGGACAGGAGGGAATGAGCAGTTCTTC
.	TRBV2	TRBD1	TRBJ2-7	CASSEFITLGDSPSSYEQYF	TGTGCCAGCAGTGAATTTATTACACTAGGGGACAGCCCAAGCTCCTACGAGCAGTACTTC
.	TRBV7-9	.	TRBJ2-2	CASSLSYGELFF	TGTGCCAGCAGCTTATCTTACGGGGAGCTGTTTTTT
.	TRBV27	TRBD1	TRBJ2-7	CASSSLATGHLRTEYF	TGTGCCAGCAGTTCCCTCGCGACAGGGCATCTACGGACGGAGTACTTC
.	TRBV5-4	TRBD1	TRBJ2-7	CASSSDLGTGKYF	TGTGCCAGCAGCTCCGATTTGGGGACAGGGAAGTACTTC
few	TRBV19	.	TRBJ2-1	CASSTGFYNEQFF	TGTGCCAGTAGTACGGGATTCTACAATGAGCAGTTCTTC
.	TRBV4-1	TRBD1	TRBJ1-1	CASSQASVGQGTNTEAFF	TGCGCCAGCAGCCAAGCTTCCGTGGGACAGGGGACTAACACTGAAGCTTTCTTT
once	TRBV19	.	TRBJ1-1	CASSGRRNMNTEAFF	TGTGCCAGTAGTGGAAGGAGGAACATGAACACTGAAGCTTTCTTT
.	TRBV6-5	TRBD1	TRBJ1-1	CASSLTGETEAFF	TGTGCCAGCAGTTTGACAGGGGAGACTGAAGCTTTCTTT
.	TRBV18	.	TRBJ2-7	CASSSTGPEQYF	TGTGCCAGCTCATCCACAGGGCCCGAGCAGTACTTC
.	TRBV11-2	TRBD2	TRBJ2-3	CASSSLRWKRGLATQYF	TGTGCCAGCAGCTCTCTCCGGTGGAAGCGGGGGCTTGCCACGCAGTATTTT
.	TRBV15	.	TRBJ2-5	CATSRAQETQYF	TGTGCCACCAGCAGAGCACAAGAGACCCAGTACTTC
.	TRBV28	TRBD1	TRBJ1-3	CASSSLPGTGGGGNTIYF	TGTGCCAGCAGTTCCCTCCCCGGGACAGGGGGCGGCGGAAACACCATATATTTT
.	TRBV11-2	.	TRBJ1-2	CASSLEGSTNYGYTF	TGTGCCAGCAGCTTAGAGGGCAGTACTAACTATGGCTACACCTTC
.	TRBV4-2	.	TRBJ1-2	CASSQAGIYGYTF	TGTGCCAGCAGCCAAGCGGGAATCTATGGCTACACCTTC
.	TRBV7-3	TRBD1	TRBJ2-1	CASSPTGGSYNEQFF	TGTGCCAGCAGCCCTACAGGGGGCTCCTACAATGAGCAGTTCTTC
.	TRBV28	TRBD1	TRBJ1-2	CASSFGQGAPRWVYGYTF	TGTGCCAGCAGTTTCGGGCAGGGGGCCCCCCGTTGGGTCTATGGCTACACCTTC
.	TRBV5-4	.	TRBJ1-3	CASIARGGPIRDTIYF	TGTGCCAGCATCGCACGGGGGGGGCCCATTCGAGACACCATATATTTT
.	TRBV11-2	TRBD1	TRBJ1-1	CASSLALGGGAEAFF	TGTGCCAGCAGCTTAGCCCTAGGGGGCGGCGCTGAAGCTTTCTTT
few	TRBV6-5	.	TRBJ2-5	CASSYGGSDETQYF	TGTGCCAGCAGTTACGGGGGGTCGGATGAGACCCAGTACTTC
.	TRBV10-2	.	TRBJ2-2	CATTQTGELFF	TGCGCCACCACACAAACCGGGGAGCTGTTTTTT
.	TRBV5-6	TRBD2	TRBJ2-4	CASSSRTSGGSLAKNIQYF	TGTGCCAGCAGCAGCCGGACTAGCGGGGGGTCATTAGCCAAAAACATTCAGTACTTC
.	TRBV27	TRBD1	TRBJ2-2	CASSPDRGYNTGELFF	TGTGCCAGCAGCCCGGACAGGGGTTACAACACCGGGGAGCTGTTTTTT
.	TRBV6-1	.	TRBJ2-5	CASSERSLETQYF	TGTGCCAGCAGTGAAAGGAGTCTCGAGACCCAGTACTTC
.	TRBV27	.	TRBJ2-3	CASSLGGAYFTDTQYF	TGTGCCAGCAGTTTAGGGGGCGCGTATTTCACAGATACGCAGTATTTT
.	TRBV7-2	TRBD1	TRBJ1-6	CASSLEGTGINSPLHF	TGTGCCAGCAGCTTAGAGGGGACAGGTATTAATTCACCCCTCCACTTT
.	TRBV7-9	.	TRBJ1-1	CASSEDRRTEAFF	TGTGCCAGCAGCGAAGACAGGAGGACTGAAGCTTTCTTT
.	TRBV5-4	TRBD1	TRBJ1-2	CASSLAAGGTSYGYTF	TGTGCCAGCAGCTTGGCCGCAGGGGGCACATCTTATGGCTACACCTTC
.	TRBV6-5	.	TRBJ2-7	CASSEYRGSYEQYF	TGTGCCAGCAGCGAGTACAGAGGGTCCTACGAGCAGTACTTC
few	TRBV6-6	TRBD1	TRBJ1-6	CASRRNWGTGGSPLHF	TGTGCCAGCAGACGAAACTGGGGGACAGGGGGATCACCCCTCCACTTT
.	TRBV19	.	TRBJ1-4	CASTRSLAAATNEKLFF	TGTGCCAGTACCCGATCCCTGGCGGCCGCAACTAATGAAAAACTGTTTTTT